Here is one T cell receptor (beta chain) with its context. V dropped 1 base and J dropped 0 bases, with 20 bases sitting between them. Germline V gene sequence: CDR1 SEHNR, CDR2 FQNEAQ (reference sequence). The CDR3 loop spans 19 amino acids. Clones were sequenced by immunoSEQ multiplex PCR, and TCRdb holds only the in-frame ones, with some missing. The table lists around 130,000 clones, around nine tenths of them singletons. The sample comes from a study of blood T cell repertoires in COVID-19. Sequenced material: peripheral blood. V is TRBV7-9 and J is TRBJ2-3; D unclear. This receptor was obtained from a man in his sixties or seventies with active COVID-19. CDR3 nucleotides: TGTGCCAGCAGCTTAGTTGGAATGGGCAGTATCACTAGCACAGATACGCAGTATTTT. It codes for CASSLVGMGSITSTDTQYF.